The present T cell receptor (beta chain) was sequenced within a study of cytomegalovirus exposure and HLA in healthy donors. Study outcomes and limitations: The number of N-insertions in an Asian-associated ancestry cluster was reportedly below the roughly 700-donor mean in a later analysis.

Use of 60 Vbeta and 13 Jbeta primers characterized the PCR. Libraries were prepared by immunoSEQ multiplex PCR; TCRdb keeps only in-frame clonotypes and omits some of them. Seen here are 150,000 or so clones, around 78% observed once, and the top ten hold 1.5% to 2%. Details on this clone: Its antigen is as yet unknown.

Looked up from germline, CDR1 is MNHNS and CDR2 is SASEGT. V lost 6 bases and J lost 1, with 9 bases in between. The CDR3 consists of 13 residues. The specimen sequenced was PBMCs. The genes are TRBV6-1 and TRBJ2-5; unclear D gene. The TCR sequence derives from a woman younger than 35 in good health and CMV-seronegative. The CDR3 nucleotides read TGTGCCAGCAGAAGACACCTCCAAGAGACCCAGTACTTC. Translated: CASRRHLQETQYF.